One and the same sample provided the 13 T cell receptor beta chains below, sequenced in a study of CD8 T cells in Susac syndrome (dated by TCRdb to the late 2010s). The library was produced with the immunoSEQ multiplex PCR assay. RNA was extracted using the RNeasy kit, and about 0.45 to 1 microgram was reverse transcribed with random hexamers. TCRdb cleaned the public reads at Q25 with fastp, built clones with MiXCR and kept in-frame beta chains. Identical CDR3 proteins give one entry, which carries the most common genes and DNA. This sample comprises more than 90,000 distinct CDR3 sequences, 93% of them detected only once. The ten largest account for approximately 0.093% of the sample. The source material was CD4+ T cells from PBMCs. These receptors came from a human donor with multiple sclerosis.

Here the CDR3 reads CASSVGNTPNEKLFF. In DNA, the CDR3 is TGTGCCAGCAGCGTAGGCAACACGCCCAATGAAAAACTGTTTTTT. This chain connects TRBV9 to TRBJ1-4, with D hard to call. V was cut by 0 bases and J by 5 bases, with 11 bases left in between. This CDR3 comprises 15 residues. CDR1 and CDR2 from the germline V gene are SGDLS and YYNGEE.

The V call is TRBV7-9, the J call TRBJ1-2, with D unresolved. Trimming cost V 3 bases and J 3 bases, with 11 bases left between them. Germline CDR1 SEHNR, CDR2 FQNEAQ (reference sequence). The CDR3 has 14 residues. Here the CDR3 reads CASSFIDTYYGYTF. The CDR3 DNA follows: TGTGCCAGCAGCTTTATAGACACGTACTATGGCTACACCTTC.

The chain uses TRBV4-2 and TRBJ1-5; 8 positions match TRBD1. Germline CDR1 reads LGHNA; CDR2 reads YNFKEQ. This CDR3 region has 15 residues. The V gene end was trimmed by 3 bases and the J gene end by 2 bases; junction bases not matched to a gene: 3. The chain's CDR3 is CASSQPGQGNQPQHF. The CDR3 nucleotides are TGTGCCAGCAGCCAGCCGGGACAGGGCAATCAGCCCCAGCATTTT.

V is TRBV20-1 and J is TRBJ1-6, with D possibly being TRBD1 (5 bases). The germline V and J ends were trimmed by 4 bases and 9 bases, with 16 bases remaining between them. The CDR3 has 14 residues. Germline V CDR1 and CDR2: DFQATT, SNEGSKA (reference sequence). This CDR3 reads CSAKPGGGISPLHF. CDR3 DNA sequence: TGCAGTGCTAAGCCGGGGGGAGGGATTTCACCCCTCCACTTT.

The chain's CDR3 is CSTTGGAGNYGYTF. CDR3 DNA sequence: TGCAGCACAACAGGGGGGGCCGGAAACTATGGCTACACCTTC. The chain links TRBV29-1 to TRBJ1-2, with 8 bases identical to TRBD1. CDR3 length: 14 residues. Germline values: CDR1 SQVTM, CDR2 ANQGSEA. The V segment lost 8 bases and the J segment 2 bases; nucleotides outside the gene matches: 10.

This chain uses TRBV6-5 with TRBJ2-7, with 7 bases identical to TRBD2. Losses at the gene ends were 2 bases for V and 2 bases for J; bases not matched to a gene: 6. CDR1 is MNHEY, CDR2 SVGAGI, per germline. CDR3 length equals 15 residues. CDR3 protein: CASSYQSGTAYEQYF. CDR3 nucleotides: TGTGCCAGCAGTTACCAAAGCGGGACGGCCTACGAGCAGTACTTC.

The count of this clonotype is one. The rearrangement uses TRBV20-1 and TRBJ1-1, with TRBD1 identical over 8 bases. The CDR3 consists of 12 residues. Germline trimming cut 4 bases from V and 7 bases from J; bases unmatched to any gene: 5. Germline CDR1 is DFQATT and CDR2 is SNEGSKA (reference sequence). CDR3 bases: TGCAGTGCTACCGACAGGGGCCGTGAAGCTTTCTTT. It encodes CSATDRGREAFF.

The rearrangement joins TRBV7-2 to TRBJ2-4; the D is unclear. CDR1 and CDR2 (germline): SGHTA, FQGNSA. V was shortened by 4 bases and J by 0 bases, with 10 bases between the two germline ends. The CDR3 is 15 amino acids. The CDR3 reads CASSSLGLAKNIQYF. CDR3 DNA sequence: TGTGCCAGCAGCTCCCTAGGTCTAGCCAAAAACATTCAGTACTTC.

This CDR3 is CASSSTTNTGELFF. In DNA, the CDR3 is TGTGCCAGCAGCTCCACGACGAACACCGGGGAGCTGTTTTTT. V and J are TRBV7-2 and TRBJ2-2, with unresolved D. This CDR3 has 14 residues. V dropped 4 bases and J dropped 0 bases, with 6 bases sitting between them. Germline CDR1 is SGHTA and CDR2 is FQGNSA.

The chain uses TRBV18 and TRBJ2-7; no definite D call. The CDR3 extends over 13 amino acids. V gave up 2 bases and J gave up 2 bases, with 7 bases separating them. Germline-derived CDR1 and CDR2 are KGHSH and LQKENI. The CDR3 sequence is CASSPTDTYEQYF. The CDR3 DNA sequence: TGTGCCAGCTCACCAACCGACACCTACGAGCAGTACTTC.

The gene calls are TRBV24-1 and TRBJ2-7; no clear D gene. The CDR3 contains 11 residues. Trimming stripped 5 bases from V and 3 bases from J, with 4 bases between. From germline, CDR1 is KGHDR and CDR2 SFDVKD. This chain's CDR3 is CATSGGYEQYF. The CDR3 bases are TGTGCCACCAGTGGGGGCTACGAGCAGTACTTC.

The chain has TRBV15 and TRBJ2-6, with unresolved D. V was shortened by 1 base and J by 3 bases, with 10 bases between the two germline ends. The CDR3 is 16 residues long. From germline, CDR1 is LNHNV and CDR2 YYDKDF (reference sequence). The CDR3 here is CATSRGNTHGANVLTF. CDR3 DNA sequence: TGTGCCACCAGCAGAGGGAACACCCATGGGGCCAACGTCCTGACTTTC. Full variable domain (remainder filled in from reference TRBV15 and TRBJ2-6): DAMVIQNPRYQVTQFGKPVTLSCSQTLNHNVMYWYQQKSSQAPKLLFHYYDKDFNNEADTPDNFQSRRPNTSFCFLDIRSPGLGDTAMYLCATSRGNTHGANVLTFGAGSRLTVL.

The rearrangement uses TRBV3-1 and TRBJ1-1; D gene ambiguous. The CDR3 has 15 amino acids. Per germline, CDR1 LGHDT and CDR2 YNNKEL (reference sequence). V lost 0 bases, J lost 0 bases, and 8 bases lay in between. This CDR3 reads CASSQDEDMNTEAFF. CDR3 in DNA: TGTGCCAGCAGCCAAGATGAAGACATGAACACTGAAGCTTTCTTT.